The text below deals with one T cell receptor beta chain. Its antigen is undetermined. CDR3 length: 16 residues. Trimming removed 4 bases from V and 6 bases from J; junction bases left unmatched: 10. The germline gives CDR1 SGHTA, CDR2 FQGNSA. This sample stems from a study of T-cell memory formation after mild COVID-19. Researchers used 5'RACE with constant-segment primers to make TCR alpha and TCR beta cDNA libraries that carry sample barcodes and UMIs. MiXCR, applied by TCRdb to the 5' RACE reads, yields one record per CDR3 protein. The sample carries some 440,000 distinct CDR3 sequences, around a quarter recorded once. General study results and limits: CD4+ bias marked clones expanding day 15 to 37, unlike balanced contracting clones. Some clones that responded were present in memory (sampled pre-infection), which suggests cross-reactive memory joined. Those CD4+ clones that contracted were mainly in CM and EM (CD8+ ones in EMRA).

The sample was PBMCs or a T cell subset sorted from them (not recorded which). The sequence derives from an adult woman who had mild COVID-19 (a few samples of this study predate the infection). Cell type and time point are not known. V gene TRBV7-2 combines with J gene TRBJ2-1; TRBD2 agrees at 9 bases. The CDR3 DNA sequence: TGTGCCAGCAGCTCCGAATGGGGGACTAGCTCCAATGAGCAGTTCTTC. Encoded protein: CASSSEWGTSSNEQFF.